This TCR beta chain stems from a study of blood T cell repertoires in COVID-19. This clone was picked up one time. Original methodology: Reference gene primer amplification gave estimated nucleated cell counts. Data came from immunoSEQ multiplex PCR; TCRdb stores just in-frame clones and leaves some out. From that table come the V and J calls and clone size; the DNA was used to work out D and trimming. The profile shows some 220,000 clones, more than 80% of them singletons. The TCR originated in a human donor in a cohort sampled during active COVID-19. Material: peripheral blood.

This CDR3 reads CASSTLTGWANTGELFF. The CDR3 DNA reads as TGTGCCAGCAGCACCTTGACAGGATGGGCGAACACCGGGGAGCTGTTTTTT. This chain uses TRBV21-1 with TRBJ2-2; TRBD1 is taken as the D call from the table, unchecked against the DNA. TRBV21-1 is reported as a pseudogene. The CDR3 extends over 17 amino acids.